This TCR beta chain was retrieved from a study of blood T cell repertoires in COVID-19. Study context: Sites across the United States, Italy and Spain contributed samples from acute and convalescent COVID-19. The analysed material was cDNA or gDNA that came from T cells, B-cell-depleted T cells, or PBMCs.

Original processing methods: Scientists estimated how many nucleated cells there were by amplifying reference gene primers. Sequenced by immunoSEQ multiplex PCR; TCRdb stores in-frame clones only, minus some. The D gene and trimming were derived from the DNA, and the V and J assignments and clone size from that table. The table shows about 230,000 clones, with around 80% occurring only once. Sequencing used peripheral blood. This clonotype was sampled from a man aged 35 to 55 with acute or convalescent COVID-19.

CDR3 in DNA: TGTGCCAGCTCACAAACAGGGGCTGAAGCTTTCTTT. Translating it yields CASSQTGAEAFF. This chain connects TRBV18 to TRBJ1-1; TRBD1 matches 7 bases. V lost 4 bases, J lost 6 bases, and 2 bases stayed unmatched. The length of the CDR3 is 12 residues. Germline lookup yields CDR1 KGHSH and CDR2 LQKENI.